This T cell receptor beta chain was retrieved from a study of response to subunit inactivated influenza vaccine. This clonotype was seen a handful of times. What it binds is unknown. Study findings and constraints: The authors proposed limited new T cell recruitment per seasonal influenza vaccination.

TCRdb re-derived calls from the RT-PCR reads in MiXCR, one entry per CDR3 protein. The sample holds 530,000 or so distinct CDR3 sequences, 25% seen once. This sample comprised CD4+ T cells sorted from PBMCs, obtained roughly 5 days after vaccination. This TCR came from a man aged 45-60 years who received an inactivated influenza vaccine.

This chain's CDR3 is CASSLDQSHTGELFF. In DNA, the CDR3 is TGTGCCAGCAGCTTAGACCAGTCTCACACCGGGGAGCTGTTTTTT. V gene TRBV7-9 combines with J gene TRBJ2-2; the D is unclear. The ends were cut back, 1 base at V and 3 bases at J, with 9 bases in the middle. Looked up from germline, CDR1 is SEHNR and CDR2 is FQNEAQ (reference sequence). The CDR3 length is 15 residues.